What follows are 27 T cell receptor beta chains derived from one specimen sequenced in a study of beta chain features in type 1 diabetes. Study-wide findings and caveats: Moderately but significantly shorter TCRB CDR3s were found in Type 1 diabetes patients in all four CD4+ subsets.

TCRB transcripts that were expressed got sequenced, as all of the isolated RNA had been reverse transcribed. Sequencing was performed with immunoSEQ multiplex PCR; in TCRdb, only in-frame clones are kept and a portion is missing. Here the sample spans some 270,000 clones, roughly a tenth being singletons. These receptors have no identified antigens. The sample consisted of naive CD4+ T cells from blood. The receptors were sampled from a man aged 25 to 40 with type 1 diabetes.

In this sample, this clone turned up a few times. The same CDR3 can be traced to other DNA sequences in this sample. This chain links TRBV20-1 with TRBJ2-5; D call uncertain. Germline lookup yields CDR1 DFQATT and CDR2 SNEGSKA (reference sequence). V was shortened by 3 bases and J by 4 bases, with 3 bases between the two germline ends. This CDR3 has 10 amino acids. The CDR3 bases are TGCAGTGCTAGCGGAGAGACCCAGTACTTC. It specifies CSASGETQYF.

In its sample, this clone was seen a few times. The CDR3 DNA reads TGTGCCAGCAGCTCCTACAGGGGTCGCTCCGAGCAGTACTTC. Protein product: CASSSYRGRSEQYF. The chain combines TRBV5-6 with TRBJ2-7; TRBD1 matches at 7 bases. The CDR3 contains 14 residues. V lost 3 bases to trimming and J lost 6 bases; unmatched junction nucleotides: 9. Germline loops: CDR1 SGHDT, CDR2 YYEEEE.

The rearrangement links TRBV2 to TRBJ1-2; a weak D match, TRBD1 (6 bases). Per germline, CDR1 SNHLY and CDR2 FYNNEI. The CDR3 sequence is 14 residues long. V lost 8 bases to trimming and J lost 13 bases, with 26 bases between them. CDR3: CASSNTGGDLLSTF. The CDR3 region has the DNA TGTGCCAGCTCTAACACTGGGGGCGACCTTTTGAGCACCTTC. The full variable domain, completed using reference TRBV2 and TRBJ1-2, is EPEVTQTPSHQVTQMGQEVILRCVPISNHLYFYWYRQILGQKVEFLVSFYNNEISEKSEIFDDQFSVERPDGSNFTLKIRSTKLEDSAMYFCASSNTGGDLLSTFGSGTRLTVV.

This clone has just a few counts. V and J are TRBV2 and TRBJ1-5; 7 bases line up with TRBD1. After removal of 4 bases from V and 4 bases from J, the junction contained 7 bases not matched to a gene. Germline CDR1 is SNHLY and CDR2 is FYNNEI. The CDR3 runs 15 residues. Written as DNA, the CDR3 is TGTGCCAGCAGTGGAGGGACAGCCAAGAATCAGCCCCAGCATTTT. Amino acid sequence: CASSGGTAKNQPQHF.

DNA for the CDR3: TGCAGCGGAGGGGGCATTGGCTATGGCTACACCTTC. Its translation: CSGGGIGYGYTF. The chain employs TRBV29-1 and TRBJ1-2; 7 nucleotides match TRBD1. This CDR3 has 12 residues. Germline V lookup: CDR1 SQVTM, CDR2 ANQGSEA. V shed 7 bases and J 4 bases; nucleotides not matched to a gene: 6.

The V gene is TRBV19, the J gene TRBJ2-7; tentative D call: TRBD2 (5 bases). V lost 6 bases to trimming and J lost 6 bases, with 9 bases between them. Germline V gives CDR1 LNHDA, CDR2 SQIVND (reference sequence). CDR3 length equals 11 residues. The CDR3 here is CASRSGLEQYF. CDR3 coding DNA: TGTGCCAGTAGAAGCGGACTCGAGCAGTACTTC.

In its sample, this clone was seen a few times. The chain recombines TRBV11-2 with TRBJ2-1; 9 positions match TRBD2. The CDR3 runs to 15 residues. The V gene's germline CDR1 is SGHAT and CDR2 FQNNGV. Trimming removed 4 bases from V and 3 bases from J; junction bases left unmatched: 4. The CDR3 DNA follows: TGTGCCAGCAGCTCCCGACTAGCGGTCTACAATGAGCAGTTCTTC. Translating gives CASSSRLAVYNEQFF.

The chain recombines TRBV19 with TRBJ2-7; a possible D gene is TRBD2 (5 bases). Germline V gene lookup returns CDR1 LNHDA and CDR2 SQIVND (reference sequence). Trimming took 6 bases from V and 6 from J, leaving 12 bases between them. The CDR3 consists of 12 residues. The CDR3 DNA reads TGTGCCAGTAGACCGACGGCGGGCGAGCAGTACTTC. This gives the protein CASRPTAGEQYF.

This clone was detected a few times. V and J are TRBV7-2 and TRBJ1-6, with 7 nucleotides matching TRBD1. This CDR3 comprises 15 residues. Trimming removed 5 bases from V and 2 bases from J; junction bases left unmatched: 3. Germline V lookup: CDR1 SGHTA, CDR2 FQGNSA. CDR3 in amino acids: CASSPDRAYNSPLHF. CDR3 bases: TGTGCCAGCAGCCCAGACAGGGCCTATAATTCACCCCTCCACTTT.

This clone was picked up a small number of times. The CDR3 region is CASSQMADSPLHF. The CDR3 DNA sequence: TGTGCCAGCAGCCAAATGGCGGATTCACCCCTCCACTTT. The genes are TRBV7-3 and TRBJ1-6; D uncertain. CDR3 length: 13 amino acids. V gave up 5 bases and J gave up 8 bases, with 10 bases separating them. Germline V gives CDR1 SGHTA, CDR2 FQGTGA.

The chain employs TRBV9 and TRBJ2-7; the match to TRBD1 covers 7 bases. Unmatched junction bases numbered 3, after V lost 0 bases and J lost 3 bases. The germline V gene has CDR1 SGDLS and CDR2 YYNGEE. This CDR3 spans 14 amino acids. CDR3 residues: CASSVAPGGYEQYF. For the CDR3, the DNA is TGTGCCAGCAGCGTAGCCCCAGGGGGCTACGAGCAGTACTTC.

In its sample, this clone was seen a few times. The J gene is TRBJ1-6, the V gene TRBV27; D remains unclear. CDR1 is MNHEY, CDR2 SMNVEV, per germline (reference sequence). Trimming removed 4 bases at V and 8 bases at J, with 15 bases between. The CDR3 is 15 amino acids. CDR3 coding DNA: TGTGCCAGCAGTTCCCCAGGCGGAGGCGATTCACCCCTCCACTTT. Its protein product is CASSSPGGGDSPLHF.

J is TRBJ2-5 and V is TRBV4-2, with 10 positions matching TRBD2. CDR3 length: 17 residues. Trimming removed 4 bases from V and 4 bases from J; junction bases left unmatched: 12. Germline V gene sequence: CDR1 LGHNA, CDR2 YNFKEQ. The CDR3 DNA is TGTGCCAGCAGCCCTCCCAAGCGGGGGGGCCGTCCAGAGACCCAGTACTTC. Its protein product is CASSPPKRGGRPETQYF.

This sequence joins TRBV11-2 and TRBJ2-3; 11 bases line up with TRBD1. With V trimmed by 4 bases and J by 14 bases, 2 bases remained unmatched. Per germline, CDR1 SGHAT and CDR2 FQNNGV. The length of the CDR3 is 11 residues. Written as DNA, the CDR3 is TGTGCCAGCAGCTATGGACAGGGGGCGTATTTT. Protein: CASSYGQGAYF.

This clone has only a few counts. The chain combines TRBV5-1 with TRBJ2-3; TRBD1 is a possible D gene (5 bases). Germline-derived CDR1 and CDR2 are SGHRS and YFSETQ. The CDR3 sequence is 16 residues long. V was trimmed by 1 base and J by 0 bases, leaving 12 bases between them. CDR3 sequence: CASSLWGGTSTDTQYF. CDR3 sequence (DNA): TGCGCCAGCAGCTTGTGGGGCGGAACCAGCACAGATACGCAGTATTTT.

The rearrangement joins TRBV18 to TRBJ2-5, with 7 bases fitting TRBD1. The CDR3 is 15 residues long. Germline-derived CDR1 and CDR2 are KGHSH and LQKENI. V lost 3 bases to trimming and J lost 7 bases; unmatched junction nucleotides: 11. CDR3 DNA sequence: TGTGCCAGCTCACCGCCGGGACAGACTATCGGGACCCAGTACTTC. Translating gives CASSPPGQTIGTQYF.

This clone has just a few counts. This rearrangement joins TRBV30 to TRBJ1-5; 8 positions agree with TRBD1. V was clipped by 5 bases and J by 7 bases; unmatched bases: 4. Germline CDR1 GTSNPN, CDR2 SVGIG (reference sequence). CDR3 length equals 12 residues. DNA of the CDR3: TGTGCCTGGGCAGGGGGCGGGCAGCCCCAGCATTTT. Amino acids: CAWAGGGQPQHF.

There are a few counts of this clone. The V call is TRBV2, the J call TRBJ1-1, with D maybe TRBD1 (5 bases). The CDR3 loop spans 13 amino acids. V was cut by 6 bases and J by 1 base, with 9 bases left in between. Germline lookup yields CDR1 SNHLY and CDR2 FYNNEI. The CDR3 DNA reads TGTGCCAGCAGCTTCGGACAGAACACTGAAGCTTTCTTT. Encoded protein: CASSFGQNTEAFF. The full variable domain, with the rest looked up from reference TRBV2 and TRBJ1-1, is EPEVTQTPSHQVTQMGQEVILRCVPISNHLYFYWYRQILGQKVEFLVSFYNNEISEKSEIFDDQFSVERPDGSNFTLKIRSTKLEDSAMYFCASSFGQNTEAFFGQGTRLTVV.

The V and J genes are TRBV5-4 and TRBJ2-2; 12 bases match TRBD1. The CDR3 sequence is 16 residues long. The germline V gene encodes CDR1 SGHNT and CDR2 YYREEE (reference sequence). Trimming took 4 bases from V and 4 from J; bases not matched to a gene: 5. CDR3 nucleotide sequence: TGTGCCAGCAGCGTGGGACAGGGGGCGGTCACCGGGGAGCTGTTTTTT. Translating gives CASSVGQGAVTGELFF. The complete variable domain, with remaining parts taken from reference TRBV5-4 and TRBJ2-2, reads ETGVTQSPTHLIKTRGQQVTLRCSSQSGHNTVSWYQQALGQGPQFIFQYYREEENGRGNFPPRFSGLQFPNYSSELNVNALELDDSALYLCASSVGQGAVTGELFFGEGSRLTVL.

This clone occurred a few times. The V gene is TRBV5-1, the J gene TRBJ1-1; 7 nucleotides agree with TRBD1. The V and J ends lost 3 bases and 1 base, in that order; junction bases with no gene match: 6. Looked up from germline, CDR1 is SGHRS and CDR2 is YFSETQ. This CDR3 region has 15 residues. CDR3: CASSSSGQSNTEAFF. The CDR3 DNA reads TGCGCCAGCAGCTCCTCGGGACAGTCGAACACTGAAGCTTTCTTT.

This clone was recorded a few times. The chain couples TRBV6-5 to TRBJ1-2; D remains ambiguous. V was pared by 0 bases and J by 3 bases, with 8 bases between. This CDR3 spans 14 amino acids. CDR1 and CDR2 from the germline V gene are MNHEY and SVGAGI. CDR3 protein: CASSYSSEDYGYTF. The CDR3 DNA reads TGTGCCAGCAGTTACTCTTCAGAAGACTATGGCTACACCTTC.

This clone turned up a few times. V is TRBV27 and J is TRBJ1-2, with 7 bases fitting TRBD1. V dropped 5 bases and J dropped 8; count of bases not matched to a gene: 11. The CDR3 has 14 residues. Germline values: CDR1 MNHEY, CDR2 SMNVEV (reference sequence). CDR3 protein: CASSAATGSGGYTF. CDR3 sequence (DNA): TGTGCCAGCAGTGCCGCGACAGGGTCAGGAGGCTACACCTTC.

This clone came up a few times. The J gene is TRBJ2-5, the V gene TRBV19; D is perhaps TRBD2 (5 bases). The germline CDR1 and CDR2 sequences are LNHDA and SQIVND (reference sequence). The CDR3 has 11 residues. The V and J ends lost 2 bases and 7 bases respectively, with 5 bases between them. The chain's CDR3 is CASSIRGTQYF. As DNA, the CDR3 is TGTGCCAGTAGTATACGGGGGACCCAGTACTTC.

This clone has a handful of counts. CDR3 amino acids: CASSLDRASTFF. As DNA, the CDR3 is TGTGCCAGCAGTTTAGACAGGGCGAGTACTTTCTTT. The gene calls are TRBV28 and TRBJ1-1, with TRBD1 identical over 7 bases. The CDR3 is made up of 12 amino acids. Germline V gene data show CDR1 as MDHEN and CDR2 as SYDVKM. J gave up 12 bases and V 2 bases, and 6 bases lay outside the gene matches.

This rearrangement joins TRBV5-1 to TRBJ2-5; 11 positions match TRBD2. V lost 5 bases to trimming and J lost 5 bases; unmatched junction nucleotides: 5. CDR3 length: 14 residues. Germline CDR1 is SGHRS and CDR2 is YFSETQ. The CDR3 loop reads CASRSTSGAETQYF. Written as DNA, the CDR3 is TGCGCCAGCAGGTCGACTAGCGGGGCGGAGACCCAGTACTTC.

V usage is TRBV6-5 and J usage is TRBJ2-3, with no clear D. Germline values: CDR1 MNHEY, CDR2 SVGAGI. This CDR3 has 14 amino acids. Trimming cost V 6 bases and J 1 base, with 11 bases left between them. The CDR3 sequence is CASRGRVRTDTQYF. CDR3 DNA sequence: TGTGCCAGCAGGGGCAGAGTGCGCACAGATACGCAGTATTTT.

This clone was recorded a few times. The J gene is TRBJ2-3, the V gene TRBV5-1; TRBD2 might be the D (5 bases). The CDR3 extends over 13 amino acids. Trimming stripped 6 bases from V and 3 bases from J, with 11 bases between. CDR1 and CDR2 (germline): SGHRS, YFSETQ. The CDR3 region has the DNA TGCGCCAGCAACGCCGGCGGGACAGATACGCAGTATTTT. Translating it yields CASNAGGTDTQYF.